The text below deals with one T cell receptor beta chain. Its antigen remains unidentified. Nothing much larger sits one base from this clone, and base qualities are not available. The record originates from a study of response to subunit inactivated influenza vaccine (dated by TCRdb to the late 2010s). In terms of the full investigation: Deep quantitative profiling of the T cell receptor repertoire was used in the study to follow responses to a trivalent subunit inactivated influenza vaccine.

To prepare the library, RT-PCR was applied. TCRdb lists the instrument as Illumina HiSeq 2500. TCRdb redid the processing of the public reads, applying fastp at Q25 and MiXCR, and retained in-frame beta chains. Merged by CDR3 protein, the rows form single entries marked with the most common genes and DNA. The sample table holds 160,000 or so distinct CDR3 sequences, of which under 13% were seen once. The ten largest clones represent roughly an eighth of the sample. The time point label, read with the paper, signifies: 45 days after influenza vaccine administration. Looking up the germline V gene (reference sequence) yields CDR1 LNHNV and CDR2 YYDKDF. From its cysteine to its phenylalanine, the CDR3 spans 14 amino acids. Just the 42-base CDR3 DNA is kept, in frame starting at base 1. Trimming costs V 4 bases and J 2 bases, and their ends lie 11 bases apart. Here is what the overall study found, with its caveats: The authors proposed that each seasonal influenza vaccination may bring in only a limited number of new T cells.

This sequence was found in a man aged 50 to 59 who received an inactivated influenza vaccine. Donor details come from another sample of the same person, matched by shared clones. The chain is assembled from TRBV15 and TRBJ2-5; the D gene is perhaps TRBD1, from 6 matching bases. The source was non-naive T cells sorted from PBMCs, collected roughly 46 days after vaccination. Per the publication, the cell subset or site label means: memory T cell fraction. CDR3 reads: CATSKTGIQETQYF. The DNA sequence follows: TGTGCCACCAGCAAAACAGGGATTCAAGAGACCCAGTACTTC.